The present entry profiles one T cell receptor beta chain with its context. This entry comes from a study of blood T cell repertoires in COVID-19. Only in-frame clones appear in the TCRdb table, and some are missing; sequencing was by immunoSEQ multiplex PCR. The repertoire holds over 200,000 clones, about nine tenths seen once, with about 6% in the top ten. There are 15 residues in the CDR3. Per germline, CDR1 MNHEY and CDR2 SVGEGT. Trimming took 4 bases from V and 9 from J, leaving 22 bases between them. This TCR was recovered from a man in his sixties who had recovered from COVID-19. The sample consisted of peripheral blood. This chain uses TRBV6-2 or TRBV6-3 with TRBJ2-7, with D possibly TRBD2 on 5 matching bases. In nucleotides, the CDR3 is TGTGCCAGCAGTTCACGGCCCACATACTCTGCGGGGCAGTACTTC. It specifies CASSSRPTYSAGQYF.